This TCR beta chain appears in the sequencing data of a study of shared clonotypes between healthy human individuals. Within Nashville, Tennessee resided all donors, each a Caucasian adult. Study-level results: Clonotypes shared by all four donors outscored non-shared clonotypes in generation probability. Larger estimated richness was generally recorded for naive subsets relative to memory subsets.

This clone was recorded many times. The antigen remains unidentified. The germline V gene has CDR1 SGHRS and CDR2 YFSETQ. V was trimmed by 2 bases and J by 4 bases, leaving 12 bases between them. The CDR3 length is 14 residues. Assay runs were performed at deep level. The assay was immunoSEQ multiplex PCR, and TCRdb's table has in-frame clones only and misses some. The profile shows about 1 million clones, 65% to 80% of them singletons. The sequence came from a man younger than 30 in good health. Input material: memory CD4+ T cells sorted from blood. Subset: CD45RA-negative fraction. The chain links TRBV5-1 to TRBJ1-2, with D possibly being TRBD1 (6 bases). The DNA of the CDR3 is TGCGCCAGCAGCTTACGGTTGGACAGCTATGGCTACACCTTC. Translated: CASSLRLDSYGYTF.